This T cell receptor (beta chain) was sequenced in a study of T cells after yellow fever vaccination (dated by TCRdb to between 2019 and 2020). Study-level background: Libraries from fractions with low cell numbers were prepared with the SMART-Seq v4 Ultra Low Input RNA kit. The cohort comprised two healthy male donors, one aged 18 to 30 and one aged 30 to 40 years. Bulk TCR alpha and beta repertoires were sequenced longitudinally to track T-cell clones before and after primary and booster YFV17D yellow fever vaccination. Blood was collected at multiple timepoints before and after primary and secondary immunization, and bulk PBMC replicates and cell subsets were isolated. The paper as a whole reports these results and caveats: The secondary T-cell response was found to be weaker but faster than the primary response, with a peak reached on day 5 rather than on day 15. After the booster, most clones that had expanded after primary vaccination were detected again (around 97% of CD4 and around nine tenths of CD8), suggesting broad maintenance of memory. A small fraction of clonotypes showed up in both the CD4 and CD8 compartments, probably as a result of convergent recombination. Because only a couple of donors were included in the study, the extent to which the findings can be generalized is limited. Because abundant contaminating clonotypes from the bulk population could be contained in FACS-sorted repertoires, computational filtering was required.

TCR cDNA was made using 5'RACE template switching, a step that added a universal primer site and unique molecular identifiers. Priming of cDNA synthesis was performed from both the TCR alpha and TCR beta constant segments. Libraries were amplified in two PCR steps, with sample barcodes and sequencing adapters added in the second step. Sequencing of libraries was performed on Illumina HiSeq 2500 (2x100 bp) or NovaSeq (2x150 bp). Regarding the original processing steps: Reads were demultiplexed and collapsed into UMI consensus sequences with MIGEC, and V(D)J alignment was performed with MiXCR. Using edgeR on replicate PBMC samples, clonotypes were called vaccine-responding if FDR was below 0.01 and the log2 fold change was above 5 up to day 15. Each bulk clonotype was labeled CD4 or CD8 based on which sequenced repertoire, CD4 or CD8, contained the clonotype at higher abundance. The public reads were run again by TCRdb, first through fastp at Q25 and then through MiXCR, and only productive beta chains were kept. Each CDR3 protein gets just one entry, which takes the most common genes and DNA from the rows behind it. The V and J calls, along with clone size, are taken from TCRdb and not from the paper's own processing. In all, the sample holds about 360,000 distinct CDR3 sequences, and about 6% of those were seen once. In total, the top ten clones hold approximately 16% of the sample.

The table lists this clonotype with many counts. This receptor's antigen is unknown. The input lacks base qualities; no much larger clone sits a single base away. The treatment or condition label here, explained by the study, means: live attenuated yellow fever vaccine strain. At each blood-draw timepoint, two biological replicates of bulk PBMCs were collected. PBMCs were isolated from peripheral blood using a standard Ficoll-Paque protocol. TriZol was used to extract RNA from bulk PBMCs, from CD4 and CD8 fractions, and from dextramer-positive and dextramer-negative fractions. Looking up the germline V gene yields CDR1 SGHTA and CDR2 FQGNSA. The CDR3 sequence holds 15 residues, the cysteine and phenylalanine included. Solely the CDR3 DNA is kept, with 45 bases framed from the first base. V loses 3 bases of germline sequence and J loses 0 bases, and the interval between the two ends is 9 bases.

The chain joins TRBV7-2 to TRBJ2-1, with the D gene uncertain. The material sequenced was PBMCs, taken 5 days after the yellow fever booster vaccination. The clonotype comes from a young man who received the YFV17D yellow fever vaccine. The nucleotide sequence is TGTGCCAGCAGCTTCCACTGGTCCTCCTACAATGAGCAGTTCTTC. The encoded protein is CASSFHWSSYNEQFF.